A selection of T cell receptor beta chains follows, all from one sample in a study of vaccination and CD4 T cells after COVID-19. TCRdb redid the calling of the PCR reads with MiXCR, one entry per CDR3 protein. Of about 19,000 distinct CDR3 sequences listed, around 50% were seen once; the top ten hold approximately 7.5%. These receptors have no identified antigens. Sequenced: CD4+ T cells from blood, cultured in vitro. These receptors were obtained from a human donor who had recovered from COVID-19. CDR3s leave out the opening cysteine and the closing phenylalanine or tryptophan.

J,length,V,CDR3
TRBJ1-2,12,TRBV28,ASQRQGAGNGYT
TRBJ1-2,13,TRBV6-1,ASTPAGTGGFGYT
TRBJ2-2,15,TRBV20-1,SAREGQGFRNTGELF
TRBJ1-5,12,TRBV4-2,ASSQDRTGRPQH
TRBJ2-1,13,TRBV10-1,ASSEGRGSYNEQF
TRBJ2-5,12,TRBV24-1,ATSVGGAQETQY
TRBJ2-1,13,TRBV6-1,ASRSPGQQYNEQF
TRBJ2-4,12,TRBV18,ASSPPGQGNIQY
TRBJ1-2,11,TRBV19,ASSIQGLIGYT
TRBJ1-1,14,TRBV12-3/TRBV12-4,ASIMAQGGVNTEAF
TRBJ1-1,12,TRBV20-1,SASPGNKNTEAF
TRBJ1-6,14,TRBV30,AWSPDRRPYNSPLH
TRBJ2-3,10,TRBV12-3/TRBV12-4,ASSFWVDTQY
TRBJ1-1,11,TRBV3-1,ASSQDVEIKAF
TRBJ2-3,13,TRBV19,ASSGFRDSTDTQY
TRBJ2-2,11,TRBV12-3/TRBV12-4,ASSRTSPGELF
TRBJ1-2,13,TRBV30,AWSRLRDRGYGYT
TRBJ1-5,13,TRBV11-1,ASSRDRGSNQPQH
TRBJ2-2,12,TRBV7-3,ASSLNRDTGELF
TRBJ2-2,11,TRBV25-1,ASHLTRAGELF
TRBJ2-1,10,TRBV7-3,ASSVLLGAQF
TRBJ2-2,11,TRBV6-1,ASRGTGPGELF
TRBJ2-7,12,TRBV20-1,SARVGQKIYEQY
TRBJ2-2,12,TRBV15,ATSRATDTGELF
TRBJ2-7,14,TRBV2,ASSESPTSGSTTQY
.,13,TRBV7-2,ASSARLAGDHEQY
TRBJ2-1,15,TRBV27,ASSSTSGVSSYNEQF
TRBJ2-7,12,TRBV6-2/TRBV6-3,ATRPRGRAYEQY
TRBJ2-3,11,TRBV20-1,SARAGGTDTQY
TRBJ2-5,13,TRBV10-2,ASSGTGGYQETQY